Listed here is a single TCR beta chain. Its antigen remains unidentified. Qualities for individual bases were not recorded, and no much larger clone is one base off. Other DNA sequences in this specimen translate into the identical CDR3. Using the deep immunoSEQ assay, multiplex PCR amplified TCR CDR3 regions from genomic DNA. Extracted genomic DNA from each cell subset was spread evenly across all wells of several immunoSEQ 96-well plates, with each plate serving as a replicate. For sorted subsets, each replicate PCR was loaded with about 0.2 ug genomic DNA, equivalent to 30,000 or so T cell genomes. Purified libraries were measured with a Qubit 3.0 fluorometer, size-checked on a Bioanalyzer 2100, and measured again with the KAPA Library Quantification kit. A separate single-read 150-cycle Illumina NextSeq 550 flow cell was used to sequence each immunoSEQ 96-well plate. In the authors' own workflow: Because the immunoSEQ output held only junctional sequences and lacked quality scores, the filtering could not match the filtering applied to full-length reads. Sequences were annotated with PyIR, a Python wrapper for IgBLAST v1.9, and V/J genes and CDR3 were assigned using IMGT germline references. Reads were removed for weak V/J assignments (E-value above 1e-6), missing CDR3, stop codons, out-of-frame junctions, or ambiguous translated residues. V3J clonotypes were defined as sequences sharing an identical inferred V gene, J gene, and CDR3 amino acid sequence. The percentage overlap between two repertoires was calculated by dividing the number of shared unique clonotypes by the size of the smaller repertoire. Three approaches were used to assess repertoire richness: RTK rarefaction, the Chao1 estimator, and Recon v2.1 estimates of unobserved clonotypes. Generation probabilities were computed with OLGA for all TCRbeta clonotypes obtained by the gDNA method from several donors. This is the immuneACCESS table as TCRdb keeps it, with only in-frame sequences that have V and J called. A part of the clones is gone; compared with another copy, unresolved V genes explain less than half, and the rest is unexplained. The V and J calls and the clone size are those of that table, but D and trimming were determined from the DNA. Across this sample there are about a million clones, with more than 65% seen only once. Around 1.4% of the sample rests with the top ten.

The CDR3 contains 12 residues, cysteine and phenylalanine counted. The CDR3 DNA has 36 bases and is translated from base 1. The V end loses 2 bases and the J end loses 4 bases, and a stretch of 5 bases separates them. The germline V gene specifies KGHSH as CDR1 and LQKENI as CDR2. The entry originates in a study of shared clonotypes between healthy human individuals (TCRdb year 2020). Turning to the overall study: The cohort comprised a couple of women and a few men aged 18 to 49 years. To estimate repertoire size and how much clonotype sharing occurs between individuals, the study deeply sequenced the blood TCR repertoires of five healthy adults. Per donor, three plates each were used for CD4 naive and CD4 memory, two for CD8 naive, and one for CD8 memory. Different laboratories and diverse techniques were used to prepare libraries and sequence TCR repertoires, to increase sequencing depth and limit assay-specific biases. Each donor's leukapheresis produced roughly between roughly 0.85 and 9.5 billion PBMCs.

The donors were healthy, HIV-negative adults who had no recently reported acute infections or vaccinations. All donors were Caucasian adults living in Nashville, Tennessee, USA. CD4+ T cells were enriched through magnetic negative selection, after which naive cells were positively selected on CD45RA and the remaining negative fraction served as the memory subset. Blood was collected by leukapheresis, and PBMCs were isolated by Ficoll-Histopaque density gradient centrifugation and then cryopreserved in liquid nitrogen vapor phase. Analytical flow cytometry was used to check the purity and quantity of every magnetically sorted T cell population. Genomic DNA was isolated from each sorted fraction and quantified by UV absorbance on a Nanodrop 2000c. The investigation overall reported the following: Estimated clonotype richness was generally larger for naive than for memory subsets. Sampling was limited to blood, and TCR repertoires in tissue likely differ from TCR repertoires in blood. Compared with non-shared clonotypes, clonotypes shared by all four sorted-subset donors had higher generation probabilities. Incomplete sequencing was indicated by rarefaction of sorted-subset datasets, despite the large sequencing depth. Based on pairwise subsampling, the degree of clonotype sharing among donors was expected to be affected by sequencing depth. When a handful of donors were compared, the shared fraction of clonotypes was 5% to 6.5% for naive CD4, approximately 3.5% for naive CD8, 2.3% for memory CD4, and approximately 0.4% for memory CD8. The small number of donors limited the genetic and exposure-history diversity represented.

The chain is assembled from TRBV18 and TRBJ2-5; the D gene is unclear. Material for sequencing was memory CD4+ T cells sorted from blood. The sample's cell subset or site label, decoded: CD45RA-negative fraction. This clonotype was sampled from a man in his late teens or twenties in good health. The sequence in DNA is TGTGCCAGCTCACCAGTATCAGAGACCCAGTACTTC. Translated, this gives CASSPVSETQYF.